This is a list of T cell receptor beta chains from one sample in a study of blood T cell repertoires in COVID-19. Sequencing used immunoSEQ multiplex PCR; TCRdb keeps in-frame clones, though not all of them. In the table there are about 120,000 clones, approximately 80% of which are singletons. The source material was peripheral blood. The receptors were sampled from a human donor in a cohort sampled during active COVID-19. Both conserved end residues are part of each CDR3. Each record gives: V gene, J gene, D gene, clone size, CDR3 protein, CDR3 DNA. D genes are given only for firm matches. For some rows the clone size is stated as once, few or many, or as a class when expanded; others skip it.

>TRBV19|TRBJ2-4|.|.
CASSPKVPGVAKNIQYF
TGTGCCAGTAGTCCCAAGGTCCCGGGTGTAGCCAAAAACATTCAGTACTTC
>TRBV3-1/TRBV3-2|TRBJ2-5|.|once
CASSRYRWETQYF
TGTGCCAGCTCCCGGTATCGGTGGGAGACCCAGTACTTC
>TRBV5-1|TRBJ2-3|.|.
CASSLGGITSTDTQYF
TGCGCCAGCAGCCTGGGCGGGATCACTAGCACAGATACGCAGTATTTT
>TRBV29-1|TRBJ2-1|.|.
CSVEQGSEQFF
TGCAGCGTTGAACAGGGTAGTGAGCAGTTCTTC
>TRBV6-5|TRBJ1-1|TRBD1|.
CASKPSDRVNTEAFF
TGTGCCAGCAAACCATCGGACAGGGTGAACACTGAAGCTTTCTTT
>TRBV12-3/TRBV12-4|TRBJ1-2|.|.
CASSLGAVYGYTF
TGTGCCAGCAGTTTAGGGGCAGTCTATGGCTACACCTTC
>TRBV5-8|TRBJ2-7|.|.
CASSLDLRGNEQYF
TGTGCCAGCAGCTTGGACCTTAGGGGTAACGAGCAGTACTTC
>TRBV18|TRBJ1-5|.|.
CASSPPTGSGNQPQHF
TGTGCCAGCTCACCACCAACAGGGTCGGGCAATCAGCCCCAGCATTTT
>TRBV28|TRBJ2-2|.|.
CASRGPGRNTGELFF
TGTGCCAGCAGGGGCCCGGGGAGGAACACCGGGGAGCTGTTTTTT
>TRBV9|TRBJ2-5|TRBD2|.
CASSVGLAGYIQETQYF
TGTGCCAGCAGCGTAGGGTTAGCGGGGTATATTCAGGAGACCCAGTACTTC
>TRBV2|TRBJ1-4|.|once
CASSRRGHREGEKLFF
TGTGCCAGCAGCCGTAGGGGCCACAGGGAGGGGGAAAAACTGTTTTTT
>TRBV7-9|TRBJ2-7|TRBD1|few
CASSLFRRDRGSPYEQYF
TGTGCCAGCAGCTTATTCCGTCGGGACAGGGGTAGTCCCTACGAGCAGTACTTC
>TRBV27|TRBJ2-1|TRBD2|.
CASSLGTSGSNEQFF
TGTGCCAGCAGTTTGGGGACTAGCGGATCTAATGAGCAGTTCTTC
>TRBV9|TRBJ2-2|.|.
CASSVWAEGNTGELFF
TGTGCCAGCAGCGTTTGGGCGGAGGGGAACACCGGGGAGCTGTTTTTT
>TRBV19|TRBJ1-3|.|.
CASSAQTGSGNTIYF
TGTGCCAGTAGTGCCCAAACAGGCTCTGGAAACACCATATATTTT
>TRBV6-5|TRBJ1-6|.|.
CASSYTGTLVGSPLHF
TGTGCCAGCAGTTATACCGGGACTTTAGTAGGTTCACCCCTCCACTTT
>TRBV12-3/TRBV12-4|TRBJ2-5|.|.
CASGRETQYF
TGTGCCAGTGGCCGCGAGACCCAGTACTTC
>TRBV6-5|TRBJ1-2|.|.
CASSSQGTVDYGYTF
TGTGCCAGCAGTTCCCAGGGGACGGTTGACTATGGCTACACCTTC
>TRBV6-1|TRBJ2-1|.|.
CASSGQAGFSYNEQFF
TGTGCCAGCAGTGGACAGGCTGGGTTCTCCTACAATGAGCAGTTCTTC
>TRBV27|TRBJ2-7|TRBD1|.
CASSLSSGTVTYEQYF
TGTGCCAGCAGTTTATCCTCCGGGACAGTCACCTACGAGCAGTACTTC
>TRBV6-2/TRBV6-3|TRBJ2-7|TRBD2|.
CASSYGGGLYEQYF
TGTGCCAGCAGTTACGGCGGGGGGCTCTACGAGCAGTACTTC
>TRBV2|TRBJ2-3|TRBD2|.
CASSVGLAGYTDTQYF
TGTGCCAGCAGTGTTGGCCTAGCGGGGTACACAGATACGCAGTATTTT
>TRBV3-1/TRBV3-2|TRBJ2-3|.|.
CASSQDRGDTQYF
TGTGCCAGCAGCCAAGACAGGGGAGATACGCAGTATTTT
>TRBV29-1|TRBJ2-7|TRBD1|.
CSAPGQGGNEQYF
TGCAGCGCACCGGGACAGGGCGGCAACGAGCAGTACTTC
>TRBV5-1|TRBJ2-3|.|few
CASSKQGYTDTQYF
TGCGCCAGCAGCAAACAGGGTTACACAGATACGCAGTATTTT
>TRBV15|TRBJ1-1|TRBD1|.
CATSRDRDRIEAFF
TGTGCCACCAGCAGAGATAGGGACAGAATAGAAGCTTTCTTT
>TRBV5-1|TRBJ2-3|TRBD1|once
CASSLGQGADTQYF
TGCGCCAGCAGCTTGGGGCAGGGGGCGGATACGCAGTATTTT
>TRBV5-1|TRBJ2-5|TRBD2|.
CASSPGSGALQETQYF
TGCGCCAGCAGCCCTGGTAGCGGGGCTCTTCAAGAGACCCAGTACTTC
>TRBV7-9|TRBJ2-5|TRBD1|.
CASSPATGVETQYF
TGTGCCAGCAGCCCGGCGACAGGGGTAGAGACCCAGTACTTC
>TRBV15|TRBJ2-7|.|.
CATSQSTGSYEQYF
TGTGCCACCAGCCAGAGCACAGGTTCCTACGAGCAGTACTTC
>TRBV5-4|TRBJ2-7|TRBD2|few
CASSLGEGYEQYF
TGTGCCAGCAGCCTCGGGGAGGGCTACGAGCAGTACTTC
>TRBV23-1|TRBJ1-2|.|.
CASGPSGTPHNYGYTF
TGCGCCAGCGGACCCTCCGGGACACCTCATAACTATGGCTACACCTTC
>TRBV24-1|TRBJ2-3|.|.
CATSDWGTQTSDTQYF
TGTGCCACCAGTGATTGGGGGACACAAACATCAGATACGCAGTATTTT
>TRBV5-1|TRBJ2-5|TRBD2|.
CASSMAGEGQETQYF
TGCGCCAGCAGCATGGCCGGGGAGGGTCAAGAGACCCAGTACTTC
>TRBV7-6|TRBJ1-2|TRBD1|.
CASSPRQGYGYTF
TGTGCCAGCAGCCCGAGACAGGGCTATGGCTACACCTTC
>TRBV6-6|TRBJ2-3|.|.
CASSPVSFSTDTQYF
TGTGCCAGCAGTCCCGTCTCCTTTAGCACAGATACGCAGTATTTT
>TRBV6-5|TRBJ2-1|TRBD1|.
CASSAGTGFFNEQFF
TGTGCCAGCTCGGCCGGGACAGGGTTTTTCAATGAGCAGTTCTTC
>TRBV6-1|TRBJ1-2|TRBD1|.
CASSEALGTGSGYTF
TGTGCCAGCAGTGAAGCGCTGGGGACAGGGAGCGGCTACACCTTC
>TRBV15|TRBJ2-1|.|few
CATSSSRFRFF
TGTGCCACCAGCAGTAGCCGCTTCCGGTTCTTC
>TRBV28|TRBJ1-1|TRBD1|.
CASSWGTDLEAFF
TGTGCCAGCAGTTGGGGGACAGACCTAGAAGCTTTCTTT
>TRBV6-5|TRBJ2-5|TRBD1|.
CASSFRTGGWETQYF
TGTGCCAGCAGCTTTAGGACAGGGGGCTGGGAGACCCAGTACTTC